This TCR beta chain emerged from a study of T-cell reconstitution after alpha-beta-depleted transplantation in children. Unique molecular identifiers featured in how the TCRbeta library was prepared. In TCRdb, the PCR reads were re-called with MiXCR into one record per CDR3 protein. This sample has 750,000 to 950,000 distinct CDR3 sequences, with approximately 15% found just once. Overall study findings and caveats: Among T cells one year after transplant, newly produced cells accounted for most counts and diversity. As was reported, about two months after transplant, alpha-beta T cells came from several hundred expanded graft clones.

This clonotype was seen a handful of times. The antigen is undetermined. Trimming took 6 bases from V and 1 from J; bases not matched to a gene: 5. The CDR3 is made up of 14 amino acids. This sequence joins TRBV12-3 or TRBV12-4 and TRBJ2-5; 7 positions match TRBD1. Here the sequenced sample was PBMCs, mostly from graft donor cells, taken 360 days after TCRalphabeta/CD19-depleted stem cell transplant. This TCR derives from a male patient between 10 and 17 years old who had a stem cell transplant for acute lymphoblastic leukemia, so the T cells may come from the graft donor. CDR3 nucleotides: TGTGCCAGCAGAACCCGGGACAGCCAAGAGACCCAGTACTTC. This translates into CASRTRDSQETQYF.